This T cell receptor (beta chain) is from a study of T cell repertoires in cytomegalovirus infection. Broader study findings: CMV carriers with the relevant HLA were identified by cumulative public TCR beta family frequency.

Comment on this clonotype: Its antigen remains unidentified.

TCRdb used MiXCR to reprocess the reads, holding one entry per CDR3 protein. The repertoire consists of some 800,000 distinct CDR3 sequences, with around a third occurring once and the leading ten covering approximately 13%. Trimming left V 2 bases short and J 2 bases short, with 12 bases between. CDR3 length: 16 amino acids. Germline V CDR1 and CDR2: LGHNA, YNFKEQ. The sample consisted of cultured CD8+ T cells from PBMCs, taken from culture after CMV antigen stimulation. This sequence joins TRBV4-2 and TRBJ2-2, with D perhaps TRBD2 (6 bases). The source is a human donor in good health (CMV status not recorded). Some clones in this sample may be carry-over from other donors' samples. CDR3 coding DNA: TGTGCCAGCAGCCAATCCGGGACTCTCAACACCGGGGAGCTGTTTTTT. Translating it yields CASSQSGTLNTGELFF.